The sequence of this T cell receptor (beta chain) was determined in a study of shared clonotypes between healthy human individuals (TCRdb year 2020). Concerning the study at large: A couple of women and three men aged 18 to 49 years were included in the cohort. For each donor, CD4 naive and CD4 memory were each run on three plates, CD8 naive on two plates, and CD8 memory on one plate. To estimate repertoire size and how much clonotype sharing occurs between individuals, the study deeply sequenced the blood TCR repertoires of five or six healthy adults. To increase sequencing depth and limit assay-specific biases, different laboratories used diverse techniques to prepare libraries and sequence TCR repertoires. Per donor, leukapheresis produced somewhere between about 0.8 and 9 billion PBMCs. Study-wide conclusions, independent of this receptor: When a few donors were compared, the shared fraction of clonotypes was roughly 5% for naive CD4, around 3.6% for naive CD8, 2.3% for memory CD4, and roughly 0.43% for memory CD8. Pairwise subsampling indicated that sequencing depth was expected to affect the degree of clonotype sharing among donors. Because the study included only a small number of donors, the genetic and exposure-history diversity represented was limited. Even with the large sequencing depth, rarefaction of the sorted-subset datasets indicated that sequencing was incomplete. Only blood was sampled, and tissue TCR repertoires likely differ from those in blood. Compared with non-shared clonotypes, the clonotypes found in all four sorted-subset donors had higher generation probabilities. Estimated clonotype richness was generally larger for naive than for memory subsets.

The germline V gene (reference sequence) yields SGHKS for CDR1 and YYEKEE for CDR2. Trimming accounts for 6 bases at V and 11 bases at J, while the number of junction bases matched to no gene is 10. From the cysteine through the phenylalanine, the CDR3 covers 13 amino acids. Only the CDR3 part of the read is kept: 39 bases, read in frame from the first base. A remark on this clone: Its target antigen remains unknown. Nothing much larger sits one base from this clone, and base qualities are not available.

Using the deep immunoSEQ assay, TCR CDR3 regions were amplified from genomic DNA by multiplex PCR. Extracted genomic DNA from each cell subset was distributed evenly across all wells of several immunoSEQ 96-well plates, and each plate was treated as a replicate. For sorted subsets, approximately 0.2 ug of genomic DNA, equivalent to 30,000 or so T cell genomes, went into each replicate PCR. Purified libraries were quantified with a Qubit 3.0 fluorometer, sized on a Bioanalyzer 2100, and re-quantified with the KAPA Library Quantification kit. Each immunoSEQ 96-well plate was sequenced on its own single-read 150-cycle Illumina NextSeq 550 flow cell. In the source study's methods: Because the immunoSEQ output included only junctional sequences and no quality scores, the filtering could not be the same as the filtering used for full-length reads. To assign V/J genes and CDR3, sequences were annotated using PyIR, a Python wrapper for IgBLAST v1.9, with IMGT germline references. Any read was removed if the V/J assignment was weak (E-value above 1e-6), the CDR3 was missing, or the read contained stop codons, out-of-frame junctions, or ambiguous translated residues. V3J clonotypes were defined by identical inferred V gene, J gene, and CDR3 amino acid sequence. Percentage overlap between repertoires was calculated by dividing the number of shared unique clonotypes by the size of the smaller repertoire. Repertoire richness was assessed with RTK rarefaction, the Chao1 estimator, and Recon v2.1 estimates of unobserved clonotypes. Generation probabilities for all TCRbeta clonotypes obtained by the gDNA method from four donors were computed using OLGA. Imported from immuneACCESS, the table was reduced by TCRdb to in-frame sequences with V and J called. These copies leave out some clones; in studies compared against another copy, an unresolved V gene accounts for under half, and the cause of the remainder is not known. That table gives V, J and clone size, and the DNA gave D and trimming. This sample holds roughly 2.6 million clones; roughly nine tenths were observed only once. In total, the top ten clones hold about 0.13% of the sample.

Donors were healthy HIV-negative adults with no recently reported acute infections or vaccinations. Every donor was a Caucasian adult living in Nashville, Tennessee, USA. CD4+ T cells were enriched by magnetic negative selection; naive cells were then positively selected on CD45RA, and the negative fraction formed the memory subset. After blood collection by leukapheresis, PBMCs were isolated using Ficoll-Histopaque density gradient centrifugation and then cryopreserved in the vapor phase of liquid nitrogen. Analytical flow cytometry was used to check the purity and quantity of each magnetically sorted T cell population. Genomic DNA was isolated from each sorted fraction and quantified by UV absorbance on a Nanodrop 2000c.

Sequencing was performed on naive CD4+ T cells sorted from blood. The cell subset or site tag for this specimen amounts to: CD45RA+ positively selected. Rearrangement joined TRBV5-5 to TRBJ2-1; TRBD1 aligns with 8 central bases. The sequence was obtained from a man aged 18-30 years in good health. This receptor has the CDR3 CASILRQGTQQFF. The sequenced DNA is TGTGCCAGCATCCTAAGACAGGGGACACAGCAGTTCTTC.